The clone carrying this TCR beta chain was found a few times. Gene and germline names: mouse. The read ends 4 residues shy of where the CDR3 ends; the end is completed using the germline J gene. The data derive from a study of CD8+ T cells in alopecia areata. Study overall: Those receiving the skin were roughly 6-11-week-old female C3H/HeJ mice, whose grafts came from approximately 6-12-month-old C3H/HeJ donors with spontaneous alopecia.

Markers including CD4, CD8alpha, NKG2D and NKG2ACE guided sorting of pooled cutaneous lymph node cells. Extracted from the samples, RNA was reverse transcribed into cDNA to serve as the sequencing template. Clones were sequenced by immunoSEQ multiplex PCR, and TCRdb holds only the in-frame ones, with some missing. This repertoire holds approximately 300,000 clones, and none appear only once. The ends were cut back, 4 bases at V and 0 bases at J, with 10 bases in the middle. The length of the CDR3 is 15 residues. In germline, CDR1 is LGHNA, CDR2 YNLKQL (reference sequence). Specimen: CD4+ T cells sorted from a lymph node. This chain links TRBV5 with TRBJ2-1; D call uncertain. This TCR derives from a C3H/HeJ mouse with alopecia areata. This mouse strain has H2-k as its MHC haplotype. CDR3 DNA, as far as it was read: TGTGCCAGCAGCCCCCGACACCTTAACTATGCT. It yields the protein CASSPRHLNYA. The entire CDR3 protein reads CASSPRHLNYAEQFF.